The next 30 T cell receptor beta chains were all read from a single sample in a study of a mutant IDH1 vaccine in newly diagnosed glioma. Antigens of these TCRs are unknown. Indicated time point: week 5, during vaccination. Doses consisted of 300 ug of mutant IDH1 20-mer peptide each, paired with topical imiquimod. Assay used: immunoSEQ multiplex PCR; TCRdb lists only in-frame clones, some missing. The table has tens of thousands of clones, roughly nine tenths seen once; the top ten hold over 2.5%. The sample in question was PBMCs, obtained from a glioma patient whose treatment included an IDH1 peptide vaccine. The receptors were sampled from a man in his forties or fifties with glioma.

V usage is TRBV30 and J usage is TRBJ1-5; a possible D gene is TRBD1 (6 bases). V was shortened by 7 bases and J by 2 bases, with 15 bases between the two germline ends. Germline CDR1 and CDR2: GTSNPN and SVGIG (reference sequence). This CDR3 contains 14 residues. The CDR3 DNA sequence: TGTGCCTACTCAACAGGGAATGGCAATCAGCCCCAGCATTTT. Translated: CAYSTGNGNQPQHF.

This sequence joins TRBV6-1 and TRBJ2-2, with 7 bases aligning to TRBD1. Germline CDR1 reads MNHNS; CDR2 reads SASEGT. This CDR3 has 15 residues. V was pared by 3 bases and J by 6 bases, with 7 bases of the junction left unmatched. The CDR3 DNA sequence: TGTGCCAGCAGTGAGGAAGACAGGGCCGCCGGGGAGCTGTTTTTT. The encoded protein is CASSEEDRAAGELFF.

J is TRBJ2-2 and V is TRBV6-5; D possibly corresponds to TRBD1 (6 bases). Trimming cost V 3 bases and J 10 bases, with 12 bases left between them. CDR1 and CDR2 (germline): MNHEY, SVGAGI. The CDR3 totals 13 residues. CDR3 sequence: CASSYHRDAELFF. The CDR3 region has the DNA TGTGCCAGCAGTTATCACAGGGACGCGGAGCTGTTTTTT.

The CDR3 DNA is TGTGCCAGCACCCAAGTGGTGGGGGTCACAGATACGCAGTATTTT. Protein product: CASTQVVGVTDTQYF. The genes are TRBV6-1 and TRBJ2-3, with D perhaps matching TRBD1 or TRBD2 (5 bases each). This CDR3 spans 15 amino acids. Germline V CDR1 and CDR2: MNHNS, SASEGT. V lost 7 bases and J lost 2, with 16 bases in between.

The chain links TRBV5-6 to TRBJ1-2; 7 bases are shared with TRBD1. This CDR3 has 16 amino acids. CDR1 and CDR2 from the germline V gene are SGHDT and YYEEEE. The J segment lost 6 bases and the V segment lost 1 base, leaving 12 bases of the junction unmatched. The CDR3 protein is CASSLTKTGSLHGYTF. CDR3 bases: TGTGCCAGCAGCTTGACCAAGACAGGGAGTCTCCATGGCTACACCTTC. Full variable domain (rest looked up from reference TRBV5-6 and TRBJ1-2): DAGVTQSPTHLIKTRGQQVTLRCSPKSGHDTVSWYQQALGQGPQFIFQYYEEEERQRGNFPDRFSGHQFPNYSSELNVNALLLGDSALYLCASSLTKTGSLHGYTFGSGTRLTVV.

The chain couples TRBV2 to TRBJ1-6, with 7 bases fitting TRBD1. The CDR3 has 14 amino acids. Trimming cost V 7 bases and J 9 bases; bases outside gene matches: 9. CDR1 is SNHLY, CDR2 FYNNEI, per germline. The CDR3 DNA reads TGTGCCAGCATTGAGACAGGGCAAGGTTCACCCCTCCACTTT. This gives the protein CASIETGQGSPLHF.

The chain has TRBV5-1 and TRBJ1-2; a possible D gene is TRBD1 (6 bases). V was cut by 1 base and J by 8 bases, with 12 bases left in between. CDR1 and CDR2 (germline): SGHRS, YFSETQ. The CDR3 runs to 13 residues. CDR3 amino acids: CASSLNRVLGYTF. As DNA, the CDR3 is TGCGCCAGCAGCTTGAACAGGGTTCTCGGCTACACCTTC. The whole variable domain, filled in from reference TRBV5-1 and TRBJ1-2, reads KAGVTQTPRYLIKTRGQQVTLSCSPISGHRSVSWYQQTPGQGLQFLFEYFSETQRNKGNFPGRFSGRQFSNSRSEMNVSTLELGDSALYLCASSLNRVLGYTFGSGTRLTVV.

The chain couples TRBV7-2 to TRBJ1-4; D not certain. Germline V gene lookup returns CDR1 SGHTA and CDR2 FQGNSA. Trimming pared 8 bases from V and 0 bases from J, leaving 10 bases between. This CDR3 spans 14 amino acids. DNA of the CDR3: TGTGCCAGCGCCCAGGCTGCAACTAATGAAAAACTGTTTTTT. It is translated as CASAQAATNEKLFF.

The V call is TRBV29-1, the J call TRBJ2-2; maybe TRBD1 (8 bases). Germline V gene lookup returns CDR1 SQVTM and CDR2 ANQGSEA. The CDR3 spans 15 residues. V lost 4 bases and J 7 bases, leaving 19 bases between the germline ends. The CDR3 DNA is TGCAGCGTTGGGGTGACAGGGGAGGGTCGCGGGGAGCTGTTTTTT. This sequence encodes CSVGVTGEGRGELFF.

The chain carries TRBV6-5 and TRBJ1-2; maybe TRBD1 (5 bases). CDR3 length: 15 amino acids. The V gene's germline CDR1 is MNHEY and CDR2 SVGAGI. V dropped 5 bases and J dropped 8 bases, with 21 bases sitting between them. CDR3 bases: TGTGCCAGCAGTCGTGGGGCGAGGGCCCGCGAGGGCTACACCTTC. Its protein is CASSRGARAREGYTF.

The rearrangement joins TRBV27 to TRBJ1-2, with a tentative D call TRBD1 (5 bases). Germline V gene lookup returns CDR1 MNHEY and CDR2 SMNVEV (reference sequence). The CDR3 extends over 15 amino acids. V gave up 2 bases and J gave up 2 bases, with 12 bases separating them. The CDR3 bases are TGTGCCAGCAGTTTAGCCCCAGGGTTGAACTATGGCTACACCTTC. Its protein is CASSLAPGLNYGYTF.

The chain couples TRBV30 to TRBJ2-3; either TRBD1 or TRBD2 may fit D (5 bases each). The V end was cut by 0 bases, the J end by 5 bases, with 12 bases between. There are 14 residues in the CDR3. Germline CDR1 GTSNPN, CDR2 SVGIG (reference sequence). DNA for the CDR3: TGTGCCTGGAGTGTAGTTGGGGGTCAAGATACGCAGTATTTT. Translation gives CAWSVVGGQDTQYF.

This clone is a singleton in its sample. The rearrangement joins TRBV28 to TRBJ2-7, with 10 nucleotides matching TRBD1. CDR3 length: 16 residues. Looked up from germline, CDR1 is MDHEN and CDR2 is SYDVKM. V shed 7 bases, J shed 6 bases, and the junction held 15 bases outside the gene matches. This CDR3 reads CASTSGTGVVGGEQYF. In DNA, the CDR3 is TGTGCCAGCACCTCCGGGACAGGGGTCGTCGGGGGCGAGCAGTACTTC.

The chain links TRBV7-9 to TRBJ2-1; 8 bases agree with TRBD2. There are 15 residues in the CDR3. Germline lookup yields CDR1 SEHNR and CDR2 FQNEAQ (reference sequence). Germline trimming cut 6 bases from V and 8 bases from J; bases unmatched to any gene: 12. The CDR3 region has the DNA TGTGCCAGCAGACATTTAAGCGGGGGTACTCATGAGCAGTTCTTC. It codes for CASRHLSGGTHEQFF.

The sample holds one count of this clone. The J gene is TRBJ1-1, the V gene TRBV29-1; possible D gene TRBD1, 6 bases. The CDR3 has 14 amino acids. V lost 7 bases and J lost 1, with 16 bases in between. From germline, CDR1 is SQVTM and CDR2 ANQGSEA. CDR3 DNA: TGCAGCGGCCTCCGGGGGGGCAGGAACACTGAAGCTTTCTTT. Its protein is CSGLRGGRNTEAFF.

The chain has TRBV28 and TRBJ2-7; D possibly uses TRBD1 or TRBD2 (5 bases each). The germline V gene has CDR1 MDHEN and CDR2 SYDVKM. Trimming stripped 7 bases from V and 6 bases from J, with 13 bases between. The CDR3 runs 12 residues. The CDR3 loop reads CASTTGPPEQYF. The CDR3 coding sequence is TGTGCCAGCACCACGGGACCCCCCGAGCAGTACTTC.

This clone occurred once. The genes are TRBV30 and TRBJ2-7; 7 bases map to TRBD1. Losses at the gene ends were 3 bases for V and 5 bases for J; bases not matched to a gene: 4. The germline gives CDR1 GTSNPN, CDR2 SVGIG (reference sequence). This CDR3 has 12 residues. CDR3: CAWSPTGNEQYF. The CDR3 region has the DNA TGTGCCTGGAGCCCGACAGGGAACGAGCAGTACTTC. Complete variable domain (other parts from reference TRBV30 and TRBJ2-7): SQTIHQWPATLVQPVGSPLSLECTVEGTSNPNLYWYRQAAGRGLQLLFYSVGIGQISSEVPQNLSASRPQDRQFILSSKKLLLSDSGFYLCAWSPTGNEQYFGPGTRLTVT.

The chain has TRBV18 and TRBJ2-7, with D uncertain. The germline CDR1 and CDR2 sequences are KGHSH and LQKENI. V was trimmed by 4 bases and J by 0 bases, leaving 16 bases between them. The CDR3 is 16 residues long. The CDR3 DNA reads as TGTGCCAGCTCACAAAACAGTGATCGTAGCTCCTACGAGCAGTACTTC. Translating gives CASSQNSDRSSYEQYF.

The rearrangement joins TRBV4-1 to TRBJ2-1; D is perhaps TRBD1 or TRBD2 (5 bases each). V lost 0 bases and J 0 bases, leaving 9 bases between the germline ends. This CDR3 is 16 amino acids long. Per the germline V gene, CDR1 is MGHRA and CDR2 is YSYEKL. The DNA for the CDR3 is TGCGCCAGCAGCCAAGATGAGGGGAGCTCCTACAATGAGCAGTTCTTC. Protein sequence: CASSQDEGSSYNEQFF.

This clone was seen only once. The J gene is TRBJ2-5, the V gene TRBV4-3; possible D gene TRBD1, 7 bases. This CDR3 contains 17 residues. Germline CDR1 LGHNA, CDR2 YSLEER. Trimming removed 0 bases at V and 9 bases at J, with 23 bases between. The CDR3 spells CASSQEGGTAPPWAQYF. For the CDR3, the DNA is TGCGCCAGCAGCCAAGAAGGGGGGACAGCACCACCGTGGGCCCAGTACTTC.

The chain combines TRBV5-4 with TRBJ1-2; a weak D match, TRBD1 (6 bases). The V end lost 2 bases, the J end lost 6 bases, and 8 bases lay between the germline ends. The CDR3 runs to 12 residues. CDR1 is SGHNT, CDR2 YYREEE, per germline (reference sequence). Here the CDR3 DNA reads TGTGCCAGCAGCTTAAGGACAGATGGCTACACCTTC. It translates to CASSLRTDGYTF.

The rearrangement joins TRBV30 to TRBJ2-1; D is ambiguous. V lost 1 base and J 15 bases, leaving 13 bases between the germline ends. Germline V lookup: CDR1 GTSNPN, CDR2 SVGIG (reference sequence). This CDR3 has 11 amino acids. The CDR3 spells CAWSGAPRVFF. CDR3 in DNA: TGTGCCTGGAGTGGGGCCCCGAGAGTGTTCTTC.

The CDR3 sequence is CASSPLSPGIEQYF. In DNA, the CDR3 is TGTGCCAGCTCACCGCTCTCGCCGGGAATCGAGCAGTACTTC. J is TRBJ2-7 and V is TRBV18; D is possibly TRBD2 (5 bases). V was cut by 3 bases and J by 6 bases, with 15 bases left in between. The germline V gene encodes CDR1 KGHSH and CDR2 LQKENI. This CDR3 is built from 14 residues.

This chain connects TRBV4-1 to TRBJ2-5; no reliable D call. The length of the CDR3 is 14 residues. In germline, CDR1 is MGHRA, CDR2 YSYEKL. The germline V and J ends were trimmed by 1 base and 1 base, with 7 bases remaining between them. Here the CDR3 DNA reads TGCGCCAGCAGCCAAGGACCTTTCCAAGAGACCCAGTACTTC. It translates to CASSQGPFQETQYF.

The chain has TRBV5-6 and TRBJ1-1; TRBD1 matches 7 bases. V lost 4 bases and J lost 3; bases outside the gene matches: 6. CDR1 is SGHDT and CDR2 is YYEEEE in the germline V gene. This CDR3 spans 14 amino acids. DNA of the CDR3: TGTGCCAGCAGCCCTGGACAGGATTACACTGAAGCTTTCTTT. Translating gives CASSPGQDYTEAFF.

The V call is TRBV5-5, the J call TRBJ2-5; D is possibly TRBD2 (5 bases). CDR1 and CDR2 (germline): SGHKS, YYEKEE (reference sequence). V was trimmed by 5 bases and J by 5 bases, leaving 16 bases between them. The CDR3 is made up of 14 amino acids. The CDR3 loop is CASRRGEGPETQYF. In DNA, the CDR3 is TGTGCCAGCAGGAGAGGAGAGGGTCCGGAGACCCAGTACTTC.

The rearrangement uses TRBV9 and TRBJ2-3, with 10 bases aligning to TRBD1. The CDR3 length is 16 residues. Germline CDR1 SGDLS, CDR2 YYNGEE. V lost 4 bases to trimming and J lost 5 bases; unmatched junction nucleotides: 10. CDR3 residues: CASSTQTGGIIDTQYF. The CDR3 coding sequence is TGTGCCAGCAGCACACAGACAGGGGGCATTATAGATACGCAGTATTTT.

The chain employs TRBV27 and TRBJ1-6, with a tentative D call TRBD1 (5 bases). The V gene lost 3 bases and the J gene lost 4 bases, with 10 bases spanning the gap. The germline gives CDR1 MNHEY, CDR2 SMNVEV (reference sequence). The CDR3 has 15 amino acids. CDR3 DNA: TGTGCCAGCAGTTTCTGGACACAGTATAATTCACCCCTCCACTTT. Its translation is CASSFWTQYNSPLHF.

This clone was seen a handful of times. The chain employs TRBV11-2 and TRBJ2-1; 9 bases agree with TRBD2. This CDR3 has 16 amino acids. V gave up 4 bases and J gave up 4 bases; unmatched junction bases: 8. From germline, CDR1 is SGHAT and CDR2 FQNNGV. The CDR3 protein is CASSSQLAGAYNEQFF. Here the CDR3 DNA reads TGTGCCAGCAGCTCCCAATTAGCGGGGGCTTACAATGAGCAGTTCTTC.

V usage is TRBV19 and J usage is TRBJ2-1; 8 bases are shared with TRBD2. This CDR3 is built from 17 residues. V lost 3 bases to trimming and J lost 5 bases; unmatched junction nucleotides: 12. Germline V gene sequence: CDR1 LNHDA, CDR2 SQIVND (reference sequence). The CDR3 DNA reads TGTGCCAGTAGTATGATGGACGGGGGGGCCCTCCACAATGAGCAGTTCTTC. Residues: CASSMMDGGALHNEQFF. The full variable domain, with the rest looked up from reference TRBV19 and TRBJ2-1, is DGGITQSPKYLFRKEGQNVTLSCEQNLNHDAMYWYRQDPGQGLRLIYYSQIVNDFQKGDIAEGYSVSREKKESFPLTVTSAQKNPTAFYLCASSMMDGGALHNEQFFGPGTRLTVL.